This T cell receptor (beta chain) was obtained from a study of cytomegalovirus exposure and HLA in healthy donors. Deletions cut 2 bases from V and 2 bases from J, with 12 bases between. The CDR3 is 15 residues long. Germline V gene lookup returns CDR1 KGHSY and CDR2 FQNENV. PCR employed 60 Vbeta and 13 Jbeta primers. Here immunoSEQ multiplex PCR was the method, and the copy in TCRdb shows in-frame clones only, minus some. The table shows about 160,000 clones, with almost 80% occurring only once. The sequenced sample was PBMCs. This TCR came from a woman between 50 and 59 years old in good health and CMV-seronegative. This chain connects TRBV16 to TRBJ1-1, with a weak D call TRBD1 (5 bases). The CDR3 region has the DNA TGTGCCAGCAGCCAAATTACAGGCGCCAACACTGAAGCTTTCTTT. Translating it yields CASSQITGANTEAFF.